This TCR beta chain is drawn from a study of OX40 agonist ivuxolimab in advanced cancers. Study-wide background: Patients were infused with ivuxolimab every 2 weeks at 0.01 to 10 mg/kg. Eligibility admitted prior anti-PD-1, anti-PD-L1 or anti-CTLA-4 therapy; roughly 40% had some.

Notes on the study in general: Both CD4+ and CD8+ T cell populations in blood had undergone clonal expansion by week 6 at 0.1 to 3.0 mg/kg.

Only in-frame clones appear in the TCRdb table, and some are missing; sequencing was by immunoSEQ multiplex PCR. Of some 80,000 clones in the sample, approximately 85% were seen once. Turning to this clone: Its antigen remains unidentified.

Autoimmune disease history or systemic immunosuppression led to patients being barred. V gave up 6 bases and J gave up 2 bases, with 9 bases separating them. The CDR3 totals 13 residues. Germline V gene data show CDR1 as SNHLY and CDR2 as FYNNEI. The origin of this receptor is an adult with an advanced solid tumor such as melanoma, head and neck, liver or kidney cancer. The chain recombines TRBV2 with TRBJ2-3; D unresolved. The material was CD4+ or CD8+ T cells sorted from blood, obtained in a trial of the OX40 agonist ivuxolimab. The CDR3 DNA reads as TGTGCCAGCAGCCTTATTATCACAGATACGCAGTATTTT. It translates to CASSLIITDTQYF.